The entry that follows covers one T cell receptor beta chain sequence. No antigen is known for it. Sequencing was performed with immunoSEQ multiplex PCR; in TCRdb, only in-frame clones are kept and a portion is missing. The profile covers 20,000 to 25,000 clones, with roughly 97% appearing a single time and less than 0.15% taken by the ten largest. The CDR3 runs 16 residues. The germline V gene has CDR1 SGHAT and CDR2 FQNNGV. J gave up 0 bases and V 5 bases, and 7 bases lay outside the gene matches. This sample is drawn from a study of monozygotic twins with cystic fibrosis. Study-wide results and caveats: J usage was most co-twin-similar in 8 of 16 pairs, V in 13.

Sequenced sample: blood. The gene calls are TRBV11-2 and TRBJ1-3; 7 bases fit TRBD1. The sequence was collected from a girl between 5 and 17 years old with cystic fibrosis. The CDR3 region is CASSATGIRSGNTIYF. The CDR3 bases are TGTGCCAGCAGCGCGACAGGGATACGCTCTGGAAACACCATATATTTT.